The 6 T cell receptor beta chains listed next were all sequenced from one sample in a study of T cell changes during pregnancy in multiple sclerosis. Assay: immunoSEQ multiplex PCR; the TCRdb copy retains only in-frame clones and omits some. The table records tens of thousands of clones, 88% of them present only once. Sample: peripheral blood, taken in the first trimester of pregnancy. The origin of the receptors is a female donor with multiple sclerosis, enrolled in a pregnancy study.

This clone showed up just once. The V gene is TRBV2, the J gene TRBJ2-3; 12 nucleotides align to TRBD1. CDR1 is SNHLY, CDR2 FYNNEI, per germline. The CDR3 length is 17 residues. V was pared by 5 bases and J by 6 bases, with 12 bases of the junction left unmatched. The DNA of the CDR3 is TGTGCCAGCAGTTCGGGACAGGGGGCAGGGGCAGCGGATACGCAGTATTTT. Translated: CASSSGQGAGAADTQYF. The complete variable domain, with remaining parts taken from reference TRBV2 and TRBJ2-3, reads EPEVTQTPSHQVTQMGQEVILRCVPISNHLYFYWYRQILGQKVEFLVSFYNNEISEKSEIFDDQFSVERPDGSNFTLKIRSTKLEDSAMYFCASSSGQGAGAADTQYFGPGTRLTVL.

CDR3: CASSLGGLRGGVPEAFF. Written as DNA, the CDR3 is TGTGCCAGCAGCTTAGGCGGGTTAAGGGGGGGGGTCCCTGAAGCTTTCTTT. The V call is TRBV7-9, the J call TRBJ1-1, with D perhaps matching TRBD1 (6 bases). CDR1 SEHNR and CDR2 FQNEAQ come from the germline V gene (reference sequence). V lost 1 base to trimming and J lost 6 bases, with 21 bases between them. CDR3 size: 17 residues.

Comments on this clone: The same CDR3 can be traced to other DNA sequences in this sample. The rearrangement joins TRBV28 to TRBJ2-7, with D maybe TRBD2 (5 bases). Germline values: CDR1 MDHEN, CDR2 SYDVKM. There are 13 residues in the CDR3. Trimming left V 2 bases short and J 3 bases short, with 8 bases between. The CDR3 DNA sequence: TGTGCCAGCAGTTTAGGTACTAGCTACGAGCAGTACTTC. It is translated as CASSLGTSYEQYF.

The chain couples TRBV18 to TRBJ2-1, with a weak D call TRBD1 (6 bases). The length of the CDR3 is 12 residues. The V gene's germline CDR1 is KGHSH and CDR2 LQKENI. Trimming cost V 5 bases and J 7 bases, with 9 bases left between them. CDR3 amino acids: CASSSGQNEQFF. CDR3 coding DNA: TGTGCCAGCTCATCAGGACAGAATGAGCAGTTCTTC.

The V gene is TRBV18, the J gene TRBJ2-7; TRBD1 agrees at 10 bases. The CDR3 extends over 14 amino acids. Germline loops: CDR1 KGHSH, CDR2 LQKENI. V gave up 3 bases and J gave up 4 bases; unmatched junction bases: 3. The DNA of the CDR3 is TGTGCCAGCTCACCGGGACAGGGGATTTACGAGCAGTACTTC. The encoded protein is CASSPGQGIYEQYF.

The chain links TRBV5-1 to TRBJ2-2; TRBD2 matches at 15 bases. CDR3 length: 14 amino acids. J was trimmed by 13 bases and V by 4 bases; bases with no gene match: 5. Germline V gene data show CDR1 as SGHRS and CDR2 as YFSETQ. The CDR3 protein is CASSPGLAGGGLFF. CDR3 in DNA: TGCGCCAGCAGCCCGGGACTAGCGGGAGGTGGGCTGTTTTTT.